The clone carrying this T cell receptor beta chain was detected once. The sample originates from a study of blood T cell repertoires in COVID-19. As for the study in general: The study drew acute and convalescent COVID-19 samples from the United States, Italy and Spain.

In the original workflow: Counts of nucleated cells, estimated from reference gene primer amplification, were obtained. Sequencing was performed with immunoSEQ multiplex PCR; in TCRdb, only in-frame clones are kept and a portion is missing. V, J and clone size are those of that table, while D and trimming were read from the DNA. The repertoire holds roughly 250,000 clones, with 75% to 95% as singletons. Germline V lookup: CDR1 MNHNS, CDR2 SASEGT. The CDR3 sequence is 17 residues long. With V trimmed by 6 bases and J by 4 bases, 10 bases remained unmatched. Residents of under 25 US areas, aged roughly 18 to 95 years, made up the participants. Participants had their cohort set by participant-reported clinical history.

The rearrangement uses TRBV6-1 and TRBJ2-3; 13 nucleotides match TRBD2. The sequenced material came from PBMCs or T cells enriched from blood (not recorded which). This clonotype was sampled from a woman under 30 who had recovered from COVID-19. CDR3 protein: CASRELAGGRRADTQYF. Here the CDR3 DNA reads TGTGCCAGCAGGGAACTAGCGGGGGGGCGCCGGGCAGATACGCAGTATTTT.